This T cell receptor beta chain derives from a study of tumor-infiltrating lymphocytes in oesophageal squamous cell carcinoma. This clonotype appeared a few times. TCRdb reprocessed the PCR reads via MiXCR and lists one record per CDR3 protein. The sample contains about 21,000 distinct CDR3 sequences, more than 30% of which appear only once. In germline, CDR1 is SGHKS, CDR2 YYEKEE (reference sequence). CDR3 length equals 14 residues. V shed 1 base and J 9 bases; nucleotides not matched to a gene: 3. Material for sequencing was esophageal tumor tissue. The TCR comes from a male donor with esophageal squamous cell carcinoma. The chain is built from TRBV5-5 and TRBJ2-1, with 11 bases lining up with TRBD2. The CDR3 sequence: CASSLTSGSGEQFF. The CDR3 DNA reads TGTGCCAGCAGCTTGACTAGCGGGAGCGGTGAGCAGTTCTTC.